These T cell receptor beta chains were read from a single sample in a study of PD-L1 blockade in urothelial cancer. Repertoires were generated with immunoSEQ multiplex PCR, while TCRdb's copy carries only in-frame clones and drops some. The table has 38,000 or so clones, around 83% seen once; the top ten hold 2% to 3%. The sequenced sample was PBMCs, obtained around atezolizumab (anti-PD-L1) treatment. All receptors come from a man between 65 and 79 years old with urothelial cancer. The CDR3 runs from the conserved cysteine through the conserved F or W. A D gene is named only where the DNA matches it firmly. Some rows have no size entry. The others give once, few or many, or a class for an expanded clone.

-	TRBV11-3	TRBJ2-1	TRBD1	TGTGCCAGCAGCTTAGACTCGACAGGGGCTGGGCAGTTCTTC	CASSLDSTGAGQFF
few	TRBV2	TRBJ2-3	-	TGTGCCAGCGGGAGAGAAAGAGAAAGCACAGATACGCAGTATTTT	CASGRERESTDTQYF
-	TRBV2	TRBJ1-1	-	TGTGCCAGCAGTGAATCGGTAGGGGGGGTTACTGAAGCTTTCTTT	CASSESVGGVTEAFF
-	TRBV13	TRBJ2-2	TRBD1	TGTGCCAGCAGCTTAAGGGGGCATAGCACCGGGGAGCTGTTTTTT	CASSLRGHSTGELFF
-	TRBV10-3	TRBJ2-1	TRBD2	TGTGCCATCAAGACAGCGGGAGTTCGGAATGAGCAGTTCTTC	CAIKTAGVRNEQFF
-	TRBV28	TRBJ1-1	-	TGTGCCAGCAGTTTGAGGGCAAGGAGGGCTTTCTTT	CASSLRARRAFF
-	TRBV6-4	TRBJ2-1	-	TGTGCCAGCAGTGAACAGGGACGGCTCAATGAGCAGTTCTTC	CASSEQGRLNEQFF
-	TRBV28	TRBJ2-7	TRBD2	TGTGCCAGCAGGCTAGCGGCGTACTACGAGCAGTACTTC	CASRLAAYYEQYF
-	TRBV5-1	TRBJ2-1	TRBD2	TGCGCCAGCAGTCGTCTAGCGGAGGGCTACAATGAGCAGTTCTTC	CASSRLAEGYNEQFF
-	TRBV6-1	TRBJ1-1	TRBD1	TGTGCCAGCAGTGGAAGACAGGGGGCGTCCACTGAAGCTTTCTTT	CASSGRQGASTEAFF
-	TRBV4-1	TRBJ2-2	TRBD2	TGCGCCAGCAGCCAAGTAGCGGGAGGGCACACCGGGGAGCTGTTTTTT	CASSQVAGGHTGELFF
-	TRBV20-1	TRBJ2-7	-	TGCAGTGCTAGACCTTCCTACGAGCAGTACTTC	CSARPSYEQYF
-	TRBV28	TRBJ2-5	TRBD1	TGTGCCAGCAGGTCGATAGGACAGGGGGCTGTGCGGGAGACCCAGTACTTC	CASRSIGQGAVRETQYF
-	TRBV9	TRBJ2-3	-	TGTGCCAGCAGCCCAGGTGTAGCCACGGGGAGCACAGATACGCAGTATTTT	CASSPGVATGSTDTQYF
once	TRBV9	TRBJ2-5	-	TGTGCCAGCAGCGTAGTAGGGGACAACCAAGAGACCCAGTACTTC	CASSVVGDNQETQYF
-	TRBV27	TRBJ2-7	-	TGTGCCAGCAGATTCTTGCAAGGGGGTGAGCAGTACTTC	CASRFLQGGEQYF
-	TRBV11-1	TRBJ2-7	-	TGTGCCAGCACCCGGGACAATAACTACGAGCAGTACTTC	CASTRDNNYEQYF
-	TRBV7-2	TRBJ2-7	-	TGTGCCAGCGGCCCGGGACACCGCTACGAGCAGTACTTC	CASGPGHRYEQYF